The rows below give T cell receptor beta chains drawn from one sample of a study of human T cells and chemical hapten exposure. TCRdb independently ran MiXCR on the RACE reads; one entry per CDR3 protein. The sample holds around 100,000 distinct CDR3 sequences; 11% are singletons and the top ten take under 4.5%. Sequences were derived from whole blood, sampled in connection with sensitization to the hapten diphenylcyclopropenone (DPC). The receptor set was obtained from a woman between 40 and 50 years old with alopecia areata. Some clones in this sample may be carry-over from other donors' samples. Each CDR3 is given with its conserved first and last residue. The order of the fields is D gene, clone size, J gene, CDR3 length, V gene, CDR3 protein, CDR3 DNA. The D gene is left open where the match is weak. The size field is filled for only some rows; it gives once, few, many or a size class.

D: .
size: .
J: TRBJ2-1
length: 13
V: TRBV10-1
CDR3: CASSEPGGVEQFF
DNA: TGCGCCAGCAGTGAGCCAGGGGGGGTTGAGCAGTTCTTC

D: .
size: few
J: TRBJ2-3
length: 15
V: TRBV5-5
CDR3: CASSPARMNADTQYF
DNA: TGTGCCAGCAGCCCGGCGAGAATGAATGCAGATACGCAGTATTTT

D: TRBD1
size: few
J: TRBJ2-7
length: 15
V: TRBV2
CDR3: CASSIAGQGANEQYF
DNA: TGTGCCAGCAGCATTGCGGGACAGGGGGCCAACGAGCAGTACTTC

D: TRBD1
size: many
J: TRBJ2-4
length: 16
V: TRBV9
CDR3: CASSETGELTKNIQYF
DNA: TGTGCCAGCAGCGAAACAGGGGAGTTGACCAAAAACATTCAGTACTTC

D: .
size: few
J: TRBJ2-5
length: 11
V: TRBV30
CDR3: CAWLVAETQYF
DNA: TGTGCCTGGTTGGTTGCGGAGACCCAGTACTTC

D: TRBD1
size: .
J: TRBJ2-3
length: 15
V: TRBV12-3/TRBV12-4
CDR3: CASSRQGGHAGTQYF
DNA: TGTGCCAGCAGCAGACAAGGGGGCCACGCGGGTACGCAGTATTTT

D: .
size: few
J: TRBJ2-2
length: 17
V: TRBV9
CDR3: CASSVVGRNQNTGELFF
DNA: TGTGCCAGCAGCGTAGTCGGGCGGAATCAAAACACCGGGGAGCTGTTTTTT

D: TRBD1
size: many
J: TRBJ2-3
length: 15
V: TRBV7-9
CDR3: CASSQQGAGTDTQYF
DNA: TGTGCCAGCAGCCAACAGGGGGCCGGCACAGATACGCAGTATTTT

D: .
size: few
J: TRBJ2-7
length: 15
V: TRBV4-1
CDR3: CASSQVPSVIREQYF
DNA: TGCGCCAGCAGCCAAGTTCCTAGCGTCATTAGAGAGCAGTACTTC

D: .
size: many
J: TRBJ2-3
length: 16
V: TRBV30
CDR3: CAWSAGWGSSTDTQYF
DNA: TGTGCCTGGAGCGCTGGTTGGGGCTCTAGCACAGATACGCAGTATTTT

D: .
size: many
J: TRBJ2-7
length: 14
V: TRBV3-2
CDR3: CASSPKGDWHEQYF
DNA: TGTGCCAGCAGCCCCAAGGGAGACTGGCACGAGCAGTACTTC

D: .
size: few
J: TRBJ1-5
length: 14
V: TRBV19
CDR3: CASSPNRSNQPQHF
DNA: TGTGCCAGTAGTCCAAACAGGAGCAATCAGCCCCAGCATTTT

D: TRBD2
size: .
J: TRBJ2-3
length: 18
V: TRBV7-2
CDR3: CASSLVGRSGAGADTQYF
DNA: TGTGCCAGCAGCTTAGTCGGGCGGAGTGGGGCGGGAGCAGATACGCAGTATTTT

D: .
size: .
J: TRBJ1-1
length: 13
V: TRBV30
CDR3: CAWKGQGKTEAFF
DNA: TGTGCCTGGAAGGGCCAGGGGAAGACTGAAGCTTTCTTT

D: .
size: few
J: TRBJ2-7
length: 14
V: TRBV30
CDR3: CAWSKGEGRYEQYF
DNA: TGTGCCTGGAGTAAGGGGGAGGGCCGGTACGAGCAGTACTTC

D: .
size: .
J: TRBJ1-5
length: 16
V: TRBV7-2
CDR3: CASSLTTARGNQPQHF
DNA: TGTGCCAGCAGCTTAACGACAGCACGAGGCAATCAGCCCCAGCATTTT

D: .
size: many
J: TRBJ2-2
length: 17
V: TRBV24-1
CDR3: CATSESTAFGNTGELFF
DNA: TGTGCCACCAGTGAGTCTACGGCCTTTGGGAACACCGGGGAGCTGTTTTTT

D: TRBD1
size: many
J: TRBJ2-5
length: 16
V: TRBV7-2
CDR3: CASSLIGQGAQETQYF
DNA: TGTGCCAGCAGCTTAATAGGACAGGGGGCGCAGGAGACCCAGTACTTC

D: .
size: many
J: TRBJ2-7
length: 12
V: TRBV7-8
CDR3: CASGPNSYEQYF
DNA: TGTGCCAGCGGCCCGAACTCCTACGAGCAGTACTTC

D: .
size: .
J: TRBJ1-2
length: 13
V: TRBV4-1
CDR3: CASSQDDLYGYTF
DNA: TGCGCCAGCAGCCAGGATGACCTCTATGGCTACACCTTC

D: .
size: few
J: TRBJ2-5
length: 12
V: TRBV19
CDR3: CASSQTVIPQYF
DNA: TGTGCCAGTAGTCAGACGGTGATACCCCAGTACTTC

D: .
size: few
J: TRBJ1-2
length: 13
V: TRBV12-3/TRBV12-4
CDR3: CASSSQGRYGYTF
DNA: TGTGCCAGCAGTTCACAGGGACGCTATGGCTACACCTTC

D: .
size: many
J: TRBJ1-1
length: 13
V: TRBV6-1
CDR3: CASSEAPNTEAFF
DNA: TGTGCCAGCAGTGAAGCACCGAACACTGAAGCTTTCTTT

D: .
size: .
J: TRBJ1-5
length: 14
V: TRBV30
CDR3: CAWRQPYGHQPQHF
DNA: TGTGCCTGGAGGCAGCCCTACGGGCATCAGCCCCAGCATTTT

D: TRBD2
size: few
J: TRBJ2-2
length: 16
V: TRBV4-3
CDR3: CASSQGPGGLAGELFF
DNA: TGCGCCAGCAGCCAGGGCCCGGGGGGTCTCGCCGGGGAGCTGTTTTTT

D: TRBD1
size: few
J: TRBJ1-1
length: 15
V: TRBV7-2
CDR3: CASSLGDRRNTEAFF
DNA: TGTGCCAGCAGCTTAGGGGACAGACGGAACACTGAAGCTTTCTTT

D: .
size: few
J: TRBJ2-5
length: 14
V: TRBV12-3/TRBV12-4
CDR3: CASSPHEGRETQYF
DNA: TGTGCCAGCAGTCCCCACGAGGGCCGGGAGACCCAGTACTTC

D: .
size: many
J: TRBJ1-1
length: 14
V: TRBV20-1
CDR3: CSASDRTLHTEAFF
DNA: TGCAGTGCTAGCGACCGCACCTTGCACACTGAAGCTTTCTTT

D: .
size: few
J: TRBJ2-5
length: 14
V: TRBV6-2/TRBV6-3
CDR3: CASSYAAGQETQYF
DNA: TGTGCCAGCAGTTACGCGGCGGGGCAAGAGACCCAGTACTTC

D: .
size: .
J: TRBJ1-2
length: 12
V: TRBV7-9
CDR3: CASSLAGNGYTF
DNA: TGTGCCAGCAGCCTGGCAGGGAATGGCTACACCTTC

D: .
size: many
J: TRBJ2-4
length: 13
V: TRBV27
CDR3: CASRTLAKNIQYF
DNA: TGTGCCAGCAGGACGTTGGCCAAAAACATTCAGTACTTC

D: .
size: .
J: TRBJ2-7
length: 15
V: TRBV21-1
CDR3: CASSKVRTSTYEQYF
DNA: TGTGCCAGCAGCAAAGTACGGACATCCACCTACGAGCAGTACTTC

D: .
size: few
J: TRBJ1-5
length: 14
V: TRBV20-1
CDR3: CSAKTAPTNQPQHF
DNA: TGCAGTGCAAAGACAGCGCCCACCAATCAGCCCCAGCATTTT